This TCR beta chain was retrieved from a study of identifying expanded T cells in peripheral blood. Clones were sequenced by immunoSEQ multiplex PCR, and TCRdb holds only the in-frame ones, with some missing. In the table there are about 120,000 clones, about 80% of which are singletons. V lost 3 bases, J lost 10 bases, and 6 bases stayed unmatched. This CDR3 comprises 15 residues. Germline V gives CDR1 MGHRA, CDR2 YSYEKL. Collection occurred without any documented infections or immune events in donors. Study-wide findings and caveats: Clone count variance between roughly two-week samples rose with total template count. Differentially abundant clones: roughly 1.2 between replicates, 16.4 at roughly 13 days, under 25 at four.

In regard to this clone: Its target is not known.

Sequenced material: blood. This TCR was recovered from a person aged 18 to 75 in good health. The V call is TRBV4-1, the J call TRBJ1-6, with 10 positions matching TRBD1. The DNA of the CDR3 is TGCGCCAGCAGCCACGCCGGGACAGGGGTCTCACCCCTCCACTTT. Its protein product is CASSHAGTGVSPLHF.